The entry that follows covers one T cell receptor beta chain sequence. This clonotype showed up many times. Its antigen is unknown. Base qualities are not provided; no much larger clone lies one nucleotide away. Amplification of TCR beta CDR3 regions was carried out from RNA transcripts. The first round of RT-PCR for the TCR CDR3 was performed with the HTBI primer set and the Qiagen OneStep RT-PCR kit. Libraries were constructed in a second round of multiplex PCR, after which size selection and purification were carried out. Paired-end sequencing of the libraries was performed with 100 bp reads on an Illumina HiSeq2000. Turning to the authors' computational methods: SOAPnuke was used to process the raw data, removing reads that contained adapters or uncalled bases, had a mean Phred below 15, or lacked an exact match to the constant primer or identifier. High-quality paired reads were merged with COPE v1.2.5, and unique nucleotide sequences were defined as clonotypes. MiTCR v1.1 was used to align clonotypes to the IMGT TRBV, TRBD and TRBJ reference segments. The analysis included only V-J combinations with a frequency above 0.0001, which together covered 99% to 99.2% of the repertoires. The TCS score was defined as F50 (clonal expansion) divided by E x V (chaos), with BLOSUM62-based TCRdist calculated between CDR3 peptides within each V-J. Welch's t-statistics and random forest reduced roughly 500 V-J features to roughly 13, which were used in a naive Bayes classifier (R e1071). In TCRdb, the public reads were trimmed at Q25 with fastp and aligned with MiXCR, with productive beta chains retained. Rows are unified per CDR3 protein, each entry keeping the most common DNA and genes. It is TCRdb's table, rather than the study itself, that gives the V and J calls and clone size. The sample table holds approximately 700,000 distinct CDR3 sequences, of which roughly 15% were seen once. Under 10% of the sample lies in the top ten.

Stable Graves' hyperthyroidism was defined as no progression to ophthalmopathy during 18 months of follow-up. Hyperthyroidism patients were newly diagnosed, with disease duration under 2 months, and aged 18 to 65 years. Any patient with an uncontrolled infection, another autoimmune disease, pregnancy or lactation was excluded. Clinical symptoms, serum thyroxine and TRAb, thyroid ultrasound, and orbital computed tomography formed the basis for the diagnoses. Ficoll-Paque density gradient centrifugation was used to isolate PBMCs from about 9 ml of fresh peripheral blood. Trizol reagent was used to extract total RNA, and RNA quality was then checked on an Agilent 2100 Bioanalyzer. V and J are truncated by 3 bases and 5 bases respectively, leaving an intervening sequence of 8 bases. According to the germline V gene, CDR1 reads MDHEN and CDR2 reads SYDVKM. The cysteine opens and the phenylalanine closes a CDR3 of 12 amino acids. This entry keeps only the CDR3 DNA: 36 bases, framed from base 1.

The record originates from a study of T cells in Graves' hyperthyroidism and ophthalmopathy (dated by TCRdb to between 2018 and 2021). About the full investigation: Peripheral blood was sampled at the time of initial diagnosis, prior to any treatment. To identify TCR V-J signatures that set the groups apart, the researchers used a discovery cohort of roughly 100 patients, made up of 43 with Graves' ophthalmopathy and some 56 with stable Graves' hyperthyroidism. Prospective prediction of ophthalmopathy was tested in an independent validation cohort of 18 to 20 hyperthyroidism patients and 15 to 17 patients who later progressed to ophthalmopathy. For training and testing, the roughly 100 patients in the discovery cohort were randomly divided in a 7:3 ratio. The study also compared thyroid tissue and blood T-cell repertoires from a handful of Graves' hyperthyroidism patients. After blood sampling, hyperthyroidism patients were treated with methimazole at a starting dose of 30 mg daily, and ophthalmopathy patients were treated with high-dose intravenous methylprednisolone. The paper reports TCR Vbeta CDR3 sequencing of roughly 140 peripheral blood samples: around 45 ophthalmopathy, fewer than 80 hyperthyroidism and around 17 progressor patients. What the study reported, not specific to this receptor: Most expanded thyroid clonotypes (frequency above 0.001) were also found in blood, which suggests that blood repertoires may mirror thyroid immune responses. Sample size was not statistically predetermined, and blinding of investigators to group allocation was not performed. In validation, progression to ophthalmopathy was predicted by the model with about 70% sensitivity and 72.22% specificity, a median of roughly 6.4 months before onset. A 13 V-J signature model separated ophthalmopathy from stable hyperthyroidism, with around 90% sensitivity and 81.08% specificity in cross-validation and 80%/75% in testing.

The V and J segments used are TRBV28 and TRBJ2-7; no D gene can be assigned with confidence. The sequenced sample was blood. This TCR derives from a man aged 18 to 30 with Graves' hyperthyroidism. The nucleotides are TGTGCCAGCAGTTTGAATAGAAACGAGCAGTACTTC. It translates as CASSLNRNEQYF.